A single sample gave rise to the 27 T cell receptor beta chains below, sequenced in a study of blood T cell repertoires in COVID-19. TCRdb's copy holds only in-frame clones and misses some; the assay was immunoSEQ multiplex PCR. The data contain about 220,000 clones, around 80% of them singletons. Sequenced sample: peripheral blood. These receptors originate from a human donor in a cohort sampled during active COVID-19.

The CDR3 reads CASSITGGGTEAFF. CDR3 DNA: TGTGCCAGCAGTATCACCGGTGGGGGGACTGAAGCTTTCTTT. The chain combines TRBV28 with TRBJ1-1, with D possibly TRBD1 on 5 matching bases. The germline CDR1 and CDR2 sequences are MDHEN and SYDVKM. V lost 5 bases and J 5 bases, leaving 15 bases between the germline ends. The CDR3 runs to 14 residues.

The count of this clone is one. This chain links TRBV30 with TRBJ1-1, with 8 bases fitting TRBD1. The CDR3 is made up of 17 amino acids. With V trimmed by 3 bases and J by 0 bases, 12 bases remained unmatched. CDR1 GTSNPN and CDR2 SVGIG come from the germline V gene (reference sequence). CDR3 DNA: TGTGCCTGGAGGGGTGGGACAGGCTCACCGTTGAACACTGAAGCTTTCTTT. It encodes CAWRGGTGSPLNTEAFF.

The rearrangement links TRBV7-9 to TRBJ2-7, with a weak D call TRBD1 (5 bases). Germline CDR1 is SEHNR and CDR2 is FQNEAQ (reference sequence). V was pared by 5 bases and J by 2 bases, with 13 bases between. This CDR3 has 14 residues. Here the CDR3 DNA reads TGTGCCAGCAGCCAGGGAAACAGGCCCTACGAGCAGTACTTC. Translating gives CASSQGNRPYEQYF.

The rearrangement joins TRBV5-5 to TRBJ2-7, with TRBD1 matching 7 bases. The ends lost 4 bases at V and 3 bases at J; junction bases unmatched: 16. Per germline, CDR1 SGHKS and CDR2 YYEKEE (reference sequence). The CDR3 totals 17 residues. The CDR3 region is CASSRSSPGQALYEQYF. The CDR3 nucleotides are TGTGCCAGCAGCCGGTCTTCTCCCGGACAGGCCCTCTACGAGCAGTACTTC.

This clone was counted only a few times. J is TRBJ1-2 and V is TRBV7-8, with 11 positions matching TRBD1. The CDR3 runs 17 residues. The J segment lost 7 bases and the V segment lost 1 base, leaving 11 bases of the junction unmatched. Germline assignment: CDR1 SGHVS and CDR2 FQNEAQ. CDR3 in amino acids: CASSLGVGQGARGGYTF. The CDR3 nucleotides are TGTGCCAGCAGCTTAGGAGTAGGACAGGGGGCGAGAGGTGGCTACACCTTC.

V is TRBV5-1 and J is TRBJ1-3; TRBD1 aligns across 11 bases. This CDR3 is 17 amino acids long. Germline V gene lookup returns CDR1 SGHRS and CDR2 YFSETQ. The V gene end was trimmed by 0 bases and the J gene end by 0 bases; junction bases not matched to a gene: 2. The CDR3 reads CASSLGGTGGSGNTIYF. CDR3 DNA sequence: TGCGCCAGCAGCTTGGGCGGGACAGGGGGCTCTGGAAACACCATATATTTT.

The chain couples TRBV28 to TRBJ2-7; maybe TRBD2 (6 bases). Trimming pared 5 bases from V and 1 base from J, leaving 15 bases between. Per the germline V gene, CDR1 is MDHEN and CDR2 is SYDVKM. The CDR3 runs 15 residues. The CDR3 protein is CASSQAWGDSYEQYF. For the CDR3, the DNA is TGTGCCAGCAGTCAGGCGTGGGGGGATTCCTACGAGCAGTACTTC.

The rearrangement uses TRBV21-1 and TRBJ1-2; the table calls TRBD1, which could not be checked here. TRBV21-1 is a recognized pseudogene. CDR3 length equals 17 residues. The CDR3 DNA reads as TGTGCCAGCAGCCTACGCAGTACGGGACAGGGAAATGAGGGCTACACCTTC. Translation gives CASSLRSTGQGNEGYTF.

CDR3 loop: CASSATTYNEQFF. CDR3 DNA: TGTGCCAGCAGCGCGACTACCTACAATGAGCAGTTCTTC. The chain combines TRBV7-8 with TRBJ2-1, with a possible D match to TRBD2 (5 bases). Per germline, CDR1 SGHVS and CDR2 FQNEAQ. V was shortened by 5 bases and J by 2 bases, with 7 bases between the two germline ends. This CDR3 contains 13 residues.

This clone was seen a few times. CDR3 coding DNA: TGTGCCAGCAGCCATCTAGCGGGAGGGCCCGATGAGCAGTTCTTC. Its protein product is CASSHLAGGPDEQFF. The rearrangement joins TRBV4-2 to TRBJ2-1; 12 nucleotides align to TRBD2. Looked up from germline, CDR1 is LGHNA and CDR2 is YNFKEQ. The junction had 5 bases not matched to a gene; V was cut back by 3 bases and J by 8 bases. This CDR3 is built from 15 residues.

The chain recombines TRBV6-5 with TRBJ2-5; 8 bases line up with TRBD2. Trimming removed 5 bases from V and 11 bases from J; junction bases left unmatched: 7. Germline V lookup: CDR1 MNHEY, CDR2 SVGAGI. This CDR3 is built from 12 residues. In nucleotides, the CDR3 is TGTGCCAGCAGTCCCCGGGGGGGGAGACAGTACTTC. Its protein is CASSPRGGRQYF.

This CDR3 reads CATSSGQANEKLFF. The CDR3 DNA follows: TGTGCCACCAGTTCCGGACAAGCTAATGAAAAACTGTTTTTT. The rearrangement links TRBV24-1 to TRBJ1-4, with a tentative D call TRBD1 (5 bases). The ends were cut back, 6 bases at V and 3 bases at J, with 10 bases in the middle. The CDR3 loop spans 14 amino acids. Per germline, CDR1 KGHDR and CDR2 SFDVKD.

The chain links TRBV27 to TRBJ2-1; D possibly corresponds to TRBD2 (5 bases). V was trimmed by 4 bases and J by 8 bases, leaving 21 bases between them. The germline CDR1 and CDR2 sequences are MNHEY and SMNVEV (reference sequence). This CDR3 has 16 amino acids. CDR3 nucleotide sequence: TGTGCCAGCAGTTCCCCCCCCGGACTGCCTCCAGATGAGCAGTTCTTC. This translates into CASSSPPGLPPDEQFF.

The chain employs TRBV2 and TRBJ2-6; D uncertain. Trimming removed 2 bases at V and 0 bases at J, with 11 bases between. Germline V lookup: CDR1 SNHLY, CDR2 FYNNEI. The CDR3 consists of 17 residues. The CDR3 sequence is CASSELAPFSGANVLTF. The CDR3 region has the DNA TGTGCCAGCAGTGAACTGGCCCCTTTCTCTGGGGCCAACGTCCTGACTTTC.

This clone has only a few counts. The chain recombines TRBV5-1 with TRBJ2-1; 8 nucleotides align to TRBD2. The germline V gene has CDR1 SGHRS and CDR2 YFSETQ. The CDR3 has 16 amino acids. V lost 3 bases, J lost 0 bases, and 5 bases stayed unmatched. In nucleotides, the CDR3 is TGCGCCAGCAGCTGGGAGCGGGAGAGCTCCTACAATGAGCAGTTCTTC. Translation: CASSWERESSYNEQFF.

The chain couples TRBV11-2 to TRBJ2-7, with D possibly matching TRBD2 (6 bases). V gave up 5 bases and J gave up 5 bases, with 10 bases separating them. Germline V lookup: CDR1 SGHAT, CDR2 FQNNGV. This CDR3 is 12 amino acids long. The CDR3 here is CASSRGGDEQYF. Here the CDR3 DNA reads TGTGCCAGCAGCCGTGGCGGGGACGAGCAGTACTTC. Complete variable domain (other parts from reference TRBV11-2 and TRBJ2-7): EAGVAQSPRYKIIEKRQSVAFWCNPISGHATLYWYQQILGQGPKLLIQFQNNGVVDDSQLPKDRFSAERLKGVDSTLKIQPAKLEDSAVYLCASSRGGDEQYFGPGTRLTVT.

The J gene is TRBJ1-5, the V gene TRBV30; 7 positions agree with TRBD1. Germline V gene lookup returns CDR1 GTSNPN and CDR2 SVGIG (reference sequence). This CDR3 spans 15 amino acids. The V gene end was trimmed by 1 base and the J gene end by 7 bases; junction bases not matched to a gene: 10. Here the CDR3 reads CAWSDWAGGKQPQHF. In DNA form, the CDR3 reads TGTGCCTGGAGTGACTGGGCAGGGGGGAAGCAGCCCCAGCATTTT.

V and J are TRBV5-6 and TRBJ1-2, with unresolved D. V lost 4 bases and J lost 4, with 11 bases in between. The CDR3 totals 13 residues. Germline loops: CDR1 SGHDT, CDR2 YYEEEE. The CDR3 sequence: CASSHGVLYGYTF. The CDR3 bases are TGTGCCAGCAGCCACGGGGTCCTCTATGGCTACACCTTC.

The chain combines TRBV4-3 with TRBJ2-5; 16 bases are shared with TRBD2. With 4 bases clipped from V and 5 bases from J, the junction kept 4 bases outside the gene matches. This CDR3 has 16 amino acids. CDR1 and CDR2 (germline): LGHNA, YSLEER. As DNA, the CDR3 is TGCGCCAGCAGCCGGGGACTAGCGGGAGGGCAGGAGACCCAGTACTTC. Protein: CASSRGLAGGQETQYF.

This clone was detected once. The J gene is TRBJ2-5, the V gene TRBV7-2; D remains ambiguous. The CDR3 has 15 amino acids. CDR1 SGHTA and CDR2 FQGNSA come from the germline V gene. The V and J ends lost 2 bases and 0 bases respectively, with 10 bases between them. CDR3 residues: CASSLKFSYQETQYF. In DNA, the CDR3 is TGTGCCAGCAGCTTAAAATTTAGTTACCAAGAGACCCAGTACTTC.

The CDR3 bases are TGTGCCAGCTTCCGGGGGAGCTATGGCTACACCTTC. Translated, it gives CASFRGSYGYTF. The genes are TRBV27 and TRBJ1-2, with D possibly matching TRBD1 (5 bases). The germline CDR1 and CDR2 sequences are MNHEY and SMNVEV (reference sequence). The CDR3 consists of 12 residues. V was trimmed by 8 bases and J by 4 bases, leaving 11 bases between them.

The CDR3 DNA reads TGTGCCAGCAGTTTTAGGACAGGGAGAGAGCAGTACTTC. It is translated as CASSFRTGREQYF. The V gene is TRBV27, the J gene TRBJ2-7; 8 bases line up with TRBD1. The germline V gene encodes CDR1 MNHEY and CDR2 SMNVEV (reference sequence). The V gene end was trimmed by 3 bases and the J gene end by 7 bases; junction bases not matched to a gene: 5. The CDR3 consists of 13 residues.

V and J are TRBV19 and TRBJ2-3; no reliable D call. Trimming took off 5 bases at V and 7 bases at J, with 7 bases between the two ends. The CDR3 is made up of 11 amino acids. CDR1 is LNHDA and CDR2 is SQIVND in the germline V gene (reference sequence). The CDR3 is CASSRDHTQYF. The CDR3 DNA is TGTGCCAGTAGTCGCGATCATACGCAGTATTTT.

The chain couples TRBV6-2 or TRBV6-3 to TRBJ2-7; 10 nucleotides align to TRBD2. Germline loops: CDR1 MNHEY, CDR2 SVGEGT. J lost 12 bases, V lost 4 bases, and 6 bases had no gene match. The CDR3 runs 12 residues. The CDR3 DNA follows: TGTGCCAGCAGTTTAACTAGCGGGAAGGGGTACTTC. Protein: CASSLTSGKGYF.

This clone was seen just once. This rearrangement joins TRBV28 to TRBJ2-3, with D maybe TRBD2 (6 bases). The CDR3 is 13 amino acids. Trimming removed 6 bases at V and 8 bases at J, with 15 bases between. Germline lookup yields CDR1 MDHEN and CDR2 SYDVKM. The CDR3 protein is CASSGSGPLTQYF. The DNA of the CDR3 is TGTGCCAGCAGCGGAAGCGGGCCCCTTACGCAGTATTTT.

Details on this clone: Other DNA variants within this sample encode the same CDR3. The chain carries TRBV7-8 and TRBJ1-5, with 10 bases matching TRBD1. Germline V gives CDR1 SGHVS, CDR2 FQNEAQ. Losses at the gene ends were 5 bases for V and 6 bases for J; bases not matched to a gene: 4. CDR3 length: 14 amino acids. The CDR3 sequence: CASSLGQGGQPQHF. In nucleotides, the CDR3 is TGTGCCAGCAGCCTCGGACAGGGGGGTCAGCCCCAGCATTTT.

The rearrangement links TRBV19 to TRBJ1-5, with D maybe TRBD1 (5 bases). Germline V gene lookup returns CDR1 LNHDA and CDR2 SQIVND (reference sequence). V was pared by 5 bases and J by 4 bases, with 15 bases between. The CDR3 contains 15 residues. The chain's CDR3 is CASSLLDSRNQPQHF. In DNA, the CDR3 is TGTGCCAGTAGTCTCCTAGACAGCCGGAATCAGCCCCAGCATTTT.